The 28 T cell receptor beta chains below come from one sample, sequenced in a study of T cell repertoires in cytomegalovirus infection (dated by TCRdb to the late 2010s). The reads were generated on an Illumina HiSeq 1500. TCRdb handled the public reads itself, with Q25 trimming in fastp and clone calling in MiXCR, and kept productive beta chains. Each CDR3 protein gets just one entry, which takes the most common genes and DNA from the rows behind it. The sample table contains fewer than 300,000 distinct CDR3 sequences; only one count was recorded for roughly 23% of them. The top ten hold about 14% of the sample. The sequenced sample consisted of PBMCs. Source of these receptors: a human donor in good health (CMV status not recorded). Some clones in this sample may be carry-over from other donors' samples.

A few counts support this clonotype. The chain is built from TRBV20-1 and TRBJ1-2; D remains ambiguous. V gave up 3 bases and J gave up 8 bases, with 19 bases separating them. CDR1 and CDR2 (germline): DFQATT, SNEGSKA (reference sequence). This CDR3 is 14 amino acids long. CDR3 region: CSARYTVRFSGYTF. CDR3 coding DNA: TGCAGTGCTAGGTACACAGTTCGTTTCAGCGGCTACACCTTC.

V usage is TRBV7-3 and J usage is TRBJ1-1; the D is unclear. The CDR3 covers 14 residues. The V and J ends lost 1 base and 2 bases respectively, with 8 bases between them. Germline lookup yields CDR1 SGHTA and CDR2 FQGTGA. DNA of the CDR3: TGTGCCAGCAGCTTAATGGCAGCTAACACTGAAGCTTTCTTT. This sequence encodes CASSLMAANTEAFF.

This clonotype was counted ten times or more. The DNA for the CDR3 is TGTGCCAGCAGCTTCCTCTTGGGGACCCTAGGCGAGCAGTTCTTC. It codes for CASSFLLGTLGEQFF. The chain is built from TRBV7-2 and TRBJ2-1, with D perhaps assigned TRBD1 or TRBD2 (5 bases each). The ends were cut back, 3 bases at V and 10 bases at J, with 19 bases in the middle. The CDR3 runs 15 residues. CDR1 and CDR2 from the germline V gene are SGHTA and FQGNSA.

There are a few counts of this clonotype. V gene TRBV12-3 or TRBV12-4 combines with J gene TRBJ2-3; 7 bases line up with TRBD1. This CDR3 has 15 residues. V lost 7 bases and J lost 3; bases outside the gene matches: 10. CDR3 sequence: CASTATGVRTDTQYF. The CDR3 coding sequence is TGTGCCAGCACCGCAACAGGGGTGAGAACAGATACGCAGTATTTT.

The gene calls are TRBV20-1 and TRBJ1-5, with 7 nucleotides matching TRBD1. Germline CDR1 and CDR2: DFQATT and SNEGSKA (reference sequence). The CDR3 spans 12 residues. The junction had 3 bases not matched to a gene; V was cut back by 6 bases and J by 4 bases. DNA for the CDR3: TGCAGTGCAAGGGGACAGAATCAGCCCCAGCATTTT. This encodes CSARGQNQPQHF.

The V call is TRBV28, the J call TRBJ2-3; D may match TRBD1 or TRBD2 (6 bases each). Germline values: CDR1 MDHEN, CDR2 SYDVKM. Trimming shortened V by 8 bases and J by 4 bases, and 19 bases separated the two germline ends. CDR3 size: 15 residues. Here the CDR3 DNA reads TGTGCCAGCCACACCCCGGAGGGGGAAGCAGATACGCAGTATTTT. This sequence encodes CASHTPEGEADTQYF.

This clonotype was picked up many times. The chain carries TRBV7-8 and TRBJ2-1; 8 nucleotides align to TRBD2. The V gene's germline CDR1 is SGHVS and CDR2 FQNEAQ. CDR3 length: 16 residues. The trim removed 1 base at V and 8 bases at J, leaving 10 bases unmatched. DNA for the CDR3: TGTGCCAGCAGCTTAGAGGGACTAGGGGTTCGCCATGAGCAGTTCTTC. Translated: CASSLEGLGVRHEQFF.

V gene TRBV20-1 combines with J gene TRBJ1-5, with D perhaps matching TRBD1 (5 bases). The germline CDR1 and CDR2 sequences are DFQATT and SNEGSKA (reference sequence). CDR3 length equals 15 residues. V dropped 0 bases and J dropped 0 bases, with 9 bases sitting between them. For the CDR3, the DNA is TGCAGTGCTAGAGAGACAGTGTATAGCAATCAGCCCCAGCATTTT. This encodes CSARETVYSNQPQHF.

The chain has TRBV27 and TRBJ1-5; TRBD1 might be the D (6 bases). The V and J ends lost 2 bases and 3 bases respectively, with 17 bases between them. Per germline, CDR1 MNHEY and CDR2 SMNVEV (reference sequence). This CDR3 is built from 17 residues. The CDR3, as DNA: TGTGCCAGCAGTTTACTCAGGGGTACTAGGGCCAATCAGCCCCAGCATTTT. Protein: CASSLLRGTRANQPQHF.

The V call is TRBV28, the J call TRBJ2-7; 9 nucleotides match TRBD1. Germline assignment: CDR1 MDHEN and CDR2 SYDVKM. V dropped 5 bases and J dropped 5; count of bases not matched to a gene: 7. CDR3 length: 14 amino acids. Here the CDR3 DNA reads TGTGCCAGCAGTCGGGACAGGGTGGTCCACGAGCAGTACTTC. Protein: CASSRDRVVHEQYF.

The V gene is TRBV24-1, the J gene TRBJ2-2; D unclear. The germline V gene has CDR1 KGHDR and CDR2 SFDVKD. The length of the CDR3 is 12 residues. Trimming shortened V by 1 base and J by 6 bases, and 2 bases separated the two germline ends. The CDR3 DNA sequence: TGTGCCACCAGTGATTTAGCCGGGGAGCTGTTTTTT. It codes for CATSDLAGELFF.

The V gene is TRBV18, the J gene TRBJ2-7, with 8 nucleotides matching TRBD1. CDR1 is KGHSH, CDR2 LQKENI, per germline. Trimming cost V 2 bases and J 0 bases; bases outside gene matches: 3. This CDR3 is built from 15 residues. Written as DNA, the CDR3 is TGTGCCAGCTCACCAGGGCAGGGGGCCTCCTACGAGCAGTACTTC. Protein: CASSPGQGASYEQYF.

This clonotype was counted only a few times. The chain couples TRBV12-5 to TRBJ1-2; D unclear. CDR3 length: 13 amino acids. Trimming stripped 2 bases from V and 5 bases from J, with 9 bases between. From germline, CDR1 is LGHNT and CDR2 FRNRAP. The CDR3 DNA is TGTGCTAGTGGTTTGAGCGAAGAATATGGCTACACCTTC. The encoded protein is CASGLSEEYGYTF.

V is TRBV28 and J is TRBJ2-4; D is unresolved. Per the germline V gene, CDR1 is MDHEN and CDR2 is SYDVKM. This CDR3 region has 12 residues. Trimming took 8 bases from V and 6 from J, leaving 11 bases between them. CDR3 nucleotide sequence: TGTGCCAGCGGCCTTGGGGTAAACATTCAGTACTTC. Amino acids: CASGLGVNIQYF. Variable domain in full (rest from reference TRBV28 and TRBJ2-4): DVKVTQSSRYLVKRTGEKVFLECVQDMDHENMFWYRQDPGLGLRLIYFSYDVKMKEKGDIPEGYSVSREKKERFSLILESASTNQTSMYLCASGLGVNIQYFGAGTRLSVL.

This clonotype was seen a few times. The chain employs TRBV28 and TRBJ2-1, with 9 bases that match TRBD2. The junction had 8 bases not matched to a gene; V was cut back by 4 bases and J by 4 bases. Germline V lookup: CDR1 MDHEN, CDR2 SYDVKM. The CDR3 runs to 16 residues. CDR3 loop: CASSSPASGNYNEQFF. In DNA, the CDR3 is TGTGCCAGCAGTTCCCCGGCTAGCGGGAATTACAATGAGCAGTTCTTC.

The chain is built from TRBV7-2 and TRBJ2-5; 7 bases match TRBD1. The CDR3 is 14 residues long. The trim removed 5 bases at V and 5 bases at J, leaving 8 bases unmatched. Germline V lookup: CDR1 SGHTA, CDR2 FQGNSA. For the CDR3, the DNA is TGTGCCAGCAGCAGAGGCGACAGGGCTGAGACCCAGTACTTC. Protein product: CASSRGDRAETQYF.

This clonotype has at least ten counts. V and J are TRBV2 and TRBJ2-2, with unresolved D. Germline CDR1 SNHLY, CDR2 FYNNEI. Trimming took off 5 bases at V and 1 base at J, with 8 bases between the two ends. The CDR3 runs to 14 residues. Written as DNA, the CDR3 is TGTGCCAGCAGTTCCTCCGGGAACACCGGGGAGCTGTTTTTT. Protein sequence: CASSSSGNTGELFF.

Details on this clonotype: This CDR3 fails to terminate in the conserved phenylalanine or tryptophan, so it likely reflects a read error. The chain has TRBV7-1 and TRBJ2-7; 13 bases map to TRBD2. TRBV7-1 is known as an ORF, though its function is uncertain. There are 18 residues in the CDR3. V lost 5 bases, J lost 6 bases, and 16 bases stayed unmatched. The CDR3 DNA is TGTGCCAGCAGCCCTGGGGGGGGACTAGCGGGATCTCCTAGCGAGCAGTACTAC. Translated, it gives CASSPGGGLAGSPSEQYY.

In its sample, this clonotype was seen a few times. The chain links TRBV6-2 or TRBV6-3 to TRBJ1-1; tentatively, D is TRBD1 (5 bases). This CDR3 region has 15 residues. V was clipped by 5 bases and J by 2 bases, with 15 bases between them. The germline gives CDR1 MNHEY, CDR2 SVGEGT. The DNA for the CDR3 is TGTGCCAGCAGTGGGACCGAACAACTTAACACTGAAGCTTTCTTT. This encodes CASSGTEQLNTEAFF.

V usage is TRBV10-2 and J usage is TRBJ1-2; 8 bases are a match to TRBD1. The V gene's germline CDR1 is WSHSY and CDR2 SAAADI. This CDR3 has 14 residues. Trimming at V came to 2 bases and at J to 7 bases, leaving 6 bases not matched to a gene. DNA for the CDR3: TGCGCCAGCAGTGAGGCGACAGGGGTACGTGGCTACACCTTC. It encodes CASSEATGVRGYTF.

This clonotype has more than one count but fewer than ten. The chain has TRBV6-1 and TRBJ1-5; 9 bases fit TRBD1. The CDR3 is made up of 14 amino acids. After removal of 5 bases from V and 6 bases from J, the junction contained 5 bases not matched to a gene. From germline, CDR1 is MNHNS and CDR2 SASEGT. The CDR3, as DNA: TGTGCCAGCAGTATCACAGGGGGCGGTCAGCCCCAGCATTTT. It codes for CASSITGGGQPQHF.

The table lists this clonotype with many counts. V gene TRBV7-2 combines with J gene TRBJ1-1, with 8 bases identical to TRBD1. The ends lost 5 bases at V and 4 bases at J; junction bases unmatched: 9. Per the germline V gene, CDR1 is SGHTA and CDR2 is FQGNSA. The CDR3 is 15 residues long. The DNA for the CDR3 is TGTGCCAGCAGCCACGCTGACAGGGGAGGCACTGAAGCTTTCTTT. Translating it yields CASSHADRGGTEAFF.

The rearrangement links TRBV19 to TRBJ2-1; unclear D gene. Trimming stripped 4 bases from V and 6 bases from J, with 16 bases between. CDR3 size: 15 residues. Germline V gene data show CDR1 as LNHDA and CDR2 as SQIVND (reference sequence). The CDR3 here is CASSKIGRDPNEQFF. The CDR3 nucleotides read TGTGCCAGTAGTAAAATAGGTCGCGACCCCAATGAGCAGTTCTTC. The full variable domain, completed using reference TRBV19 and TRBJ2-1, is DGGITQSPKYLFRKEGQNVTLSCEQNLNHDAMYWYRQDPGQGLRLIYYSQIVNDFQKGDIAEGYSVSREKKESFPLTVTSAQKNPTAFYLCASSKIGRDPNEQFFGPGTRLTVL.

The CDR3 loop reads CAWSAGNQPQHF. CDR3 DNA: TGTGCCTGGAGTGCTGGCAATCAGCCCCAGCATTTT. The chain links TRBV30 to TRBJ1-5, with no clear D. The V end lost 1 base, the J end lost 2 bases, and 3 bases lay between the germline ends. Per germline, CDR1 GTSNPN and CDR2 SVGIG (reference sequence). There are 12 residues in the CDR3.

This clonotype was counted at least ten times. This sequence joins TRBV7-7 and TRBJ2-2; TRBD2 matches 10 bases. Germline values: CDR1 SSHAT, CDR2 FNYEAQ (reference sequence). The CDR3 is made up of 16 amino acids. Germline trimming cut 5 bases from V and 7 bases from J; bases unmatched to any gene: 10. CDR3 amino acids: CASSLTLAGAGGELFF. In DNA, the CDR3 is TGTGCCAGCAGCCTCACTCTAGCGGGAGCAGGCGGGGAGCTGTTTTTT.

V usage is TRBV29-1 and J usage is TRBJ2-3, with 9 bases that match TRBD2. This CDR3 contains 15 residues. Germline CDR1 is SQVTM and CDR2 is ANQGSEA. V lost 3 bases to trimming and J lost 0 bases; unmatched junction nucleotides: 4. The CDR3 DNA reads as TGCAGCGTTGATAGGGCGGGAGGGAGCACAGATACGCAGTATTTT. Residues: CSVDRAGGSTDTQYF.

This clonotype was counted many times. This chain uses TRBV7-2 with TRBJ1-1, with D possibly matching TRBD1 (6 bases). The CDR3 runs to 13 residues. The V gene lost 2 bases and the J gene lost 10 bases, with 14 bases spanning the gap. CDR1 SGHTA and CDR2 FQGNSA come from the germline V gene. In nucleotides, the CDR3 is TGTGCCAGCAGCTTAACGGGGCAGGGGAGAGCTTTCTTT. Translated, it gives CASSLTGQGRAFF.

This clonotype was seen repeatedly, ten times or more. This rearrangement joins TRBV12-3 or TRBV12-4 to TRBJ2-2; D may match TRBD1 or TRBD2 (6 bases each). The length of the CDR3 is 17 residues. Trimming cost V 8 bases and J 3 bases, with 22 bases left between them. The CDR3 sequence: CASWGAIQRGYTGELFF. The CDR3 nucleotides are TGTGCCAGCTGGGGGGCCATCCAACGGGGTTACACCGGGGAGCTGTTTTTT.